This TCR beta chain was captured in a study of T cell changes during pregnancy in multiple sclerosis. This CDR3 contains 13 residues. Germline values: CDR1 MNHNS, CDR2 SASEGT. The V segment lost 3 bases and the J segment 10 bases; nucleotides outside the gene matches: 2. TCRdb keeps only in-frame clones here, not all; method: immunoSEQ multiplex PCR. The sample shows about 96,000 clones, roughly 92% of them seen only once. Sequencing used peripheral blood, obtained in the first trimester of pregnancy. The rearrangement uses TRBV6-1 and TRBJ2-7, with 14 nucleotides matching TRBD2. The sequence came from a female donor with multiple sclerosis, enrolled in a pregnancy study. In DNA form, the CDR3 reads TGTGCCAGCAGTGACGGACTAGCGGGAGGACAGTACTTC. Protein sequence: CASSDGLAGGQYF.